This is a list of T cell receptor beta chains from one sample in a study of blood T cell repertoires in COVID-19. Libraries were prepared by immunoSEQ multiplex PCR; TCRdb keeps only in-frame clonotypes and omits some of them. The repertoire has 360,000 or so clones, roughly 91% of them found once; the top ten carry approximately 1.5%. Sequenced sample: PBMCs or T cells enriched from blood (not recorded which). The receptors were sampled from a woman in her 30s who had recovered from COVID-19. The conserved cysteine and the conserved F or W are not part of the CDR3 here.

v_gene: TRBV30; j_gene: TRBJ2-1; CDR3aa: AWSVDRGIYNEQF
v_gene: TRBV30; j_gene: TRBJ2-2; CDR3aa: ACPRRGMDSGELF
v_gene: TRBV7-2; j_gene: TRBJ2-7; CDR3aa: ASSLGGITYEQY
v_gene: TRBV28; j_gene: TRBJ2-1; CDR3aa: ASPRPDRSSYNEQF
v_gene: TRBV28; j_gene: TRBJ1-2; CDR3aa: ASSTRQDGYT
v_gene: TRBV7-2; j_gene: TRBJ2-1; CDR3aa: ASSPAGTSGVNNEQF
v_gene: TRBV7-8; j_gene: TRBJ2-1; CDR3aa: ASSLKDRGAEHEQF
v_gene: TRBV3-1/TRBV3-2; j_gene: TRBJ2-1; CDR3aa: ASSQEGRGYYNEQF
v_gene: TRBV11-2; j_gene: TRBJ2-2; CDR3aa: ASSLGRQVSGELF
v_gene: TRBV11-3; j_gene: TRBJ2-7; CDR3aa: ASSPRLGTNNYEQY
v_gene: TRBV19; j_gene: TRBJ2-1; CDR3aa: ASCGGRLYEQF
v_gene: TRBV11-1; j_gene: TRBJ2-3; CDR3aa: ASSVKRGTDTQY
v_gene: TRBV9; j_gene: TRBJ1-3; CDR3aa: ASSVEATAYGNTIY
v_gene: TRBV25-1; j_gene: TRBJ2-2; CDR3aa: ASSEGVTGGTGELF
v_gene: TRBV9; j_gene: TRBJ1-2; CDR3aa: ASSLGTGGGYGYT
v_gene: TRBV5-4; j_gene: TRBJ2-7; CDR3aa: ASSRGLAGSGGYEQY
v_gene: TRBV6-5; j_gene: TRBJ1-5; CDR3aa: ASSLTGTGSQPQH